This T cell receptor (beta chain) was sequenced for a study of T cells in narcolepsy. Data came from immunoSEQ multiplex PCR; TCRdb stores just in-frame clones and leaves some out. The sample yields tens of thousands of clones, 60% to 85% seen once. Trimming took off 3 bases at V and 6 bases at J, with 20 bases between the two ends. Germline V gene sequence: CDR1 MNHNS, CDR2 SASEGT. The CDR3 loop spans 16 amino acids. The chain uses TRBV6-1 and TRBJ1-2; tentative D call: TRBD1 (6 bases). Source material: memory (CD45RA-) CD4+ T cells from blood. This TCR derives from a human donor in good health. This CDR3 is CASSETTGGGANGYTF. CDR3 sequence (DNA): TGTGCCAGCAGTGAGACTACCGGGGGGGGCGCGAATGGCTACACCTTC.